A single sample is the source of the 7 T cell receptor beta chains below, sequenced in a study of Graves' ophthalmopathy and Graves' hyperthyroidism. Researchers took RNA transcripts and amplified TCR beta CDR3 regions from them. First-round RT-PCR employed HTBI primers, with a second-round multiplex PCR after it. TCRdb reprocessed the multiplex PCR reads via MiXCR and lists one record per CDR3 protein. Of roughly 300,000 distinct CDR3 sequences in the sample, under 20% were seen once. Material for sequencing was peripheral blood. The receptors come from an adult man with Graves' ophthalmopathy.

This clonotype has a count of ten or more. The chain employs TRBV20-1 and TRBJ1-1; D unclear. In germline, CDR1 is DFQATT, CDR2 SNEGSKA (reference sequence). CDR3 length: 12 residues. Between the trimmed V and J ends, which lost 5 bases and 1 base, there was a span of 8 bases. Written as DNA, the CDR3 is TGCAGTGCTCAGGAGGCGAACACTGAAGCTTTCTTT. This translates into CSAQEANTEAFF.

The sample holds many counts of this clonotype. The gene calls are TRBV27 and TRBJ2-5, with D hard to call. Germline lookup yields CDR1 MNHEY and CDR2 SMNVEV (reference sequence). The CDR3 extends over 16 amino acids. The V end was cut by 1 base, the J end by 2 bases, with 14 bases between. This CDR3 is CASSLLAGRQQETQYF. In DNA, the CDR3 is TGTGCCAGCAGTTTATTAGCCGGAAGGCAGCAAGAGACCCAGTACTTC.

This clonotype was observed many times. The chain couples TRBV10-3 to TRBJ2-5; maybe TRBD2 (5 bases). V lost 3 bases to trimming and J lost 3 bases, with 14 bases between them. The germline CDR1 and CDR2 sequences are ENHRY and SYGVKD. This CDR3 comprises 15 residues. CDR3 sequence: CAISEIPRGEETQYF. Here the CDR3 DNA reads TGTGCCATCAGTGAAATCCCCCGGGGAGAAGAGACCCAGTACTTC.

This clonotype was found many times. This sequence joins TRBV11-2 and TRBJ1-2; D gene ambiguous. Trimming took 4 bases from V and 3 from J, leaving 9 bases between them. The germline gives CDR1 SGHAT, CDR2 FQNNGV. This CDR3 comprises 13 residues. The CDR3 spells CASSSAGYYGYTF. The CDR3 nucleotides are TGTGCCAGCAGCTCAGCGGGGTACTATGGCTACACCTTC.

This clonotype was counted ten times or more. The rearrangement links TRBV5-1 to TRBJ2-5; 12 bases fit TRBD2. The trim removed 2 bases at V and 5 bases at J, leaving 13 bases unmatched. Germline V gene lookup returns CDR1 SGHRS and CDR2 YFSETQ. The CDR3 sequence is 18 residues long. CDR3 residues: CASSFLTSGGVEGETQYF. CDR3 nucleotides: TGCGCCAGCAGCTTCTTGACTAGCGGGGGCGTCGAGGGCGAGACCCAGTACTTC.

This clonotype was observed at least ten times. The rearrangement joins TRBV6-1 to TRBJ2-5; 8 bases map to TRBD1. This CDR3 has 16 amino acids. The V gene end was trimmed by 5 bases and the J gene end by 5 bases; junction bases not matched to a gene: 13. CDR1 and CDR2 from the germline V gene are MNHNS and SASEGT. CDR3 sequence (DNA): TGTGCCAGCAGTAAGACCCAGGGGGCCTATGGGGAGACCCAGTACTTC. It codes for CASSKTQGAYGETQYF.

This clonotype was counted ten times or more. CDR3 protein: CASGSTGRRHTEAFF. The CDR3 DNA follows: TGCGCCAGCGGGTCGACAGGGCGAAGGCACACTGAAGCTTTCTTT. The chain links TRBV10-2 to TRBJ1-1, with 7 positions matching TRBD1. This CDR3 is built from 15 residues. Germline CDR1 and CDR2: WSHSY and SAAADI. Losses at the gene ends were 8 bases for V and 3 bases for J; bases not matched to a gene: 12.